Ten or more counts support the clone carrying this T cell receptor (beta chain). The antigen is undetermined. Via MiXCR, TCRdb re-called the 5' RACE reads, giving one row per CDR3 protein. The sample consists of some 200,000 distinct CDR3 sequences, just under 7.5% of them appearing once. This entry is derived from a study of CD8 T cells in ankylosing spondylitis. Study-level results: Certain motif variants had earlier been reported in reactive arthritis synovial fluid and blood. Disease-linked clones were CD8+ and relatively rare in peripheral blood. The study identified a TCR beta motif of under ten highly homologous variants that appeared characteristic of ankylosing spondylitis blood.

This CDR3 is 14 amino acids long. Germline lookup yields CDR1 SNHLY and CDR2 FYNNEI. The V end was cut by 2 bases, the J end by 9 bases, with 14 bases between. The TCR originated in a male donor with ankylosing spondylitis. The chain carries TRBV2 and TRBJ1-5; D unclear. The material sequenced was blood, either unsorted or a sorted T cell fraction (not recorded which). CDR3 region: CASSETGSLPPQHF. In DNA, the CDR3 is TGTGCCAGCAGTGAAACCGGGTCTCTTCCGCCCCAGCATTTT.